The 30 T cell receptor beta chains below all came from one sample that was sequenced in a study of monozygotic twins with inflammatory bowel disease. TCRdb re-called the 5' RACE reads and catalogs CDR3 proteins one per entry, DNA excluded. This specimen shows about 380,000 distinct CDR3 sequences; the ten leading clones hold approximately 2.4%. The sample was blood. The receptors were sampled from a human donor with ulcerative colitis or Crohn's disease, or a healthy co-twin of an affected twin (not recorded which).

The V and J genes are TRBV3-1 and TRBJ1-1; as DNA is missing, the TRBD1 call by TCRdb cannot be tested. The CDR3 runs to 13 residues. CDR1 is LGHDT and CDR2 is YNNKEL in the germline V gene (reference sequence). CDR3 region: CASSQVWGTEAFF.

This chain links TRBV20-1 with TRBJ1-3. The length of the CDR3 is 15 residues. Germline-derived CDR1 and CDR2 are DFQATT and SNEGSKA (reference sequence). CDR3 amino acids: CSAREPSSFGNTIYF.

This rearrangement joins TRBV4-2 to TRBJ2-7; TCRdb outputs TRBD2, but without DNA this stays unchecked. Looked up from germline, CDR1 is LGHNA and CDR2 is YNFKEQ. The CDR3 contains 16 residues. CDR3 protein: CASSSDGLAGAHEQYF.

The chain carries TRBV5-1 and TRBJ1-5. Germline lookup yields CDR1 SGHRS and CDR2 YFSETQ. The CDR3 loop spans 15 amino acids. The CDR3 reads CASSWNQDSNQPQHF.

V is TRBV12-3 or TRBV12-4 and J is TRBJ2-3; TCRdb's D call of TRBD2 is untestable without DNA. The CDR3 has 16 amino acids. The CDR3 loop is CASKWGRLGATDTQYF.

V usage is TRBV7-9 and J usage is TRBJ1-1; TCRdb proposes TRBD1, but this gene call is untestable without DNA. Germline CDR1 SEHNR, CDR2 FQNEAQ (reference sequence). CDR3 length equals 14 residues. The CDR3: CASSSGRMNTEAFF. The full variable domain, with the rest looked up from reference TRBV7-9 and TRBJ1-1, is DTGVSQNPRHKITKRGQNVTFRCDPISEHNRLYWYRQTLGQGPEFLTYFQNEAQLEKSRLLSDRFSAERPKGSFSTLEIQRTEQGDSAMYLCASSSGRMNTEAFFGQGTRLTVV.

This chain connects TRBV20-1 to TRBJ2-1. The length of the CDR3 is 14 residues. Germline assignment: CDR1 DFQATT and CDR2 SNEGSKA (reference sequence). The CDR3 loop reads CSAKETRRTNEQFF.

V is TRBV4-1 and J is TRBJ1-5; TCRdb reports TRBD1, a call that lacks DNA to check it against. This CDR3 has 16 amino acids. The germline V gene encodes CDR1 MGHRA and CDR2 YSYEKL. The CDR3 is CASSQDGTGGGQPQHF.

This sequence joins TRBV20-1 and TRBJ2-2. The germline CDR1 and CDR2 sequences are DFQATT and SNEGSKA (reference sequence). This CDR3 is 13 amino acids long. The CDR3 sequence is CSAGLTNTGELFF.

The rearrangement joins TRBV7-9 to TRBJ1-2; the D gene TCRdb calls, TRBD1, cannot be checked with no DNA. The CDR3 is 15 amino acids. CDR1 is SEHNR and CDR2 is FQNEAQ in the germline V gene (reference sequence). CDR3 region: CASSLATGRIDGYTF.

This chain links TRBV6-1 with TRBJ2-2; no DNA is available, so the TRBD1 call from TCRdb remains unchecked. The length of the CDR3 is 15 residues. The germline V gene has CDR1 MNHNS and CDR2 SASEGT. CDR3 in amino acids: CASSEKTGVPGELFF.

The chain combines TRBV6-1 with TRBJ1-2. Germline V gives CDR1 MNHNS, CDR2 SASEGT. The CDR3 is 15 amino acids. The chain's CDR3 is CASSMAGLANYGYTF.

This chain joins TRBV5-1 and TRBJ1-2; TCRdb returns TRBD1, unconfirmable since there is no DNA. Germline-derived CDR1 and CDR2 are SGHRS and YFSETQ. This CDR3 contains 17 residues. CDR3 residues: CASSLVAGGPLSGGYTF.

The chain has TRBV24-1 and TRBJ2-5. This CDR3 has 12 amino acids. From germline, CDR1 is KGHDR and CDR2 SFDVKD. The CDR3 loop is CATSDQGETQYF.

The chain carries TRBV25-1 and TRBJ1-2. The length of the CDR3 is 13 residues. Germline V gene sequence: CDR1 MGHDK, CDR2 SYGVNS. The CDR3 sequence: CASTFSPRNGYTF.

The chain combines TRBV12-3 or TRBV12-4 with TRBJ2-7; TCRdb lists TRBD1, though no DNA is available to test this call. This CDR3 is built from 14 residues. The CDR3 sequence: CASSPAQGSYEQYF.

This chain uses TRBV7-9 with TRBJ2-3; there is no DNA to check the TCRdb D call of TRBD2. The CDR3 runs 16 residues. From germline, CDR1 is SEHNR and CDR2 FQNEAQ (reference sequence). CDR3 amino acids: CASSRRAGGGTDTQYF.

The chain joins TRBV20-1 to TRBJ1-2. This CDR3 spans 13 amino acids. Looked up from germline, CDR1 is DFQATT and CDR2 is SNEGSKA (reference sequence). CDR3 region: CSASLGGVYGYTF.

The rearrangement links TRBV6-5 to TRBJ1-2. The CDR3 is 13 amino acids. CDR1 and CDR2 (germline): MNHEY, SVGAGI. The CDR3 reads CASRKDQYYGYTF.

This chain links TRBV6-1 with TRBJ1-1; TCRdb names TRBD1, which stays unverified in the absence of DNA. The CDR3 is 15 residues long. CDR1 and CDR2 (germline): MNHNS, SASEGT. CDR3 residues: CASRTDRGGSTEAFF.

The chain links TRBV12-3 or TRBV12-4 to TRBJ2-4. The CDR3 runs 14 residues. CDR3 sequence reads: CASSRQAAKNIQYF.

The chain has TRBV19 and TRBJ1-4. CDR1 and CDR2 from the germline V gene are LNHDA and SQIVND (reference sequence). CDR3 length: 14 residues. CDR3 region: CASSTTTTNEKLFF.

This chain connects TRBV5-8 to TRBJ2-7. This CDR3 is built from 13 residues. Germline V gene data show CDR1 as SGHTS and CDR2 as YDEGEE. The CDR3 here is CASESRTSYEQYF.

The V and J genes are TRBV4-2 and TRBJ1-2; the TCRdb D gene call, TRBD1, has no DNA to confirm it. Per germline, CDR1 LGHNA and CDR2 YNFKEQ. The CDR3 is 15 amino acids. CDR3 sequence reads: CASSQLTGGGYGYTF.

The chain joins TRBV4-3 to TRBJ1-4; TCRdb names TRBD1, which stays unverified in the absence of DNA. The CDR3 covers 16 residues. The germline CDR1 and CDR2 sequences are LGHNA and YSLEER. The CDR3 spells CASSPDRGPVSEKLFF.

The chain is built from TRBV29-1 and TRBJ2-7; TCRdb picks TRBD1, but there is no DNA to check that call. Germline-derived CDR1 and CDR2 are SQVTM and ANQGSEA. The CDR3 is made up of 15 amino acids. This CDR3 is CSVEDQPGVGYEQYF.

The chain links TRBV15 to TRBJ2-7. Germline V gives CDR1 LNHNV, CDR2 YYDKDF (reference sequence). The CDR3 is 12 residues long. The CDR3 sequence: CATSRDIAEQYF.

The chain carries TRBV7-3 and TRBJ2-1; TCRdb returns TRBD2, unconfirmable since there is no DNA. Germline V gives CDR1 SGHTA, CDR2 FQGTGA. The CDR3 sequence is 15 residues long. CDR3 protein: CASSATGGLYNEQFF.

The chain joins TRBV20-1 to TRBJ2-2; lacking DNA, the TRBD1 call made by TCRdb goes unchecked. Germline CDR1 and CDR2: DFQATT and SNEGSKA (reference sequence). CDR3 length: 15 residues. This chain's CDR3 is CSAYSGGGNTGELFF.

This chain joins TRBV7-9 and TRBJ1-6; TCRdb indicates TRBD1, and absent DNA this call remains unverified. Germline V gene sequence: CDR1 SEHNR, CDR2 FQNEAQ (reference sequence). The CDR3 is made up of 15 amino acids. CDR3 amino acids: CASSRKGTDNSPLHF.